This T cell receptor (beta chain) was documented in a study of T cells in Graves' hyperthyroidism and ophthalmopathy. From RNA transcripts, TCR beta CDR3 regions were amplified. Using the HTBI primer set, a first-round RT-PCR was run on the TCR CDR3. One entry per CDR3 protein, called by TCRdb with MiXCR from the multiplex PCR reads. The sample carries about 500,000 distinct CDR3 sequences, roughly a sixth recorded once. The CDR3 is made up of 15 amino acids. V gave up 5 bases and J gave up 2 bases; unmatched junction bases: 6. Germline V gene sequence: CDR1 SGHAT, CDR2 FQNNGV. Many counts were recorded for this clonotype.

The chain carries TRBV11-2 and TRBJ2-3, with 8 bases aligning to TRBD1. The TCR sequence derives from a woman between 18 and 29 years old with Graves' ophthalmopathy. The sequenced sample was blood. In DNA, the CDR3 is TGTGCCAGCAGCGGCGGGGACAGGACCACAGATACGCAGTATTTT. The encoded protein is CASSGGDRTTDTQYF.